Each of the 20 T cell receptor beta chains below was sequenced from the same sample in a study of identical twins. Each CDR3 protein is one row after TCRdb ran MiXCR on the 5' RACE reads. Here the sample spans more than 600,000 distinct CDR3 sequences, about 18% being singletons. This sample also belongs to another study, concerning T cells expressing NK-cell markers.

The source material was PBMCs. These receptors came from a woman between 18 and 30 years old in good health.

This clonotype was picked up many times. This chain joins TRBV20-1 and TRBJ2-5; 8 positions agree with TRBD2. V was clipped by 6 bases and J by 5 bases; unmatched bases: 11. The germline CDR1 and CDR2 sequences are DFQATT and SNEGSKA (reference sequence). This CDR3 region has 14 residues. The CDR3 DNA is TGCAGTGCCCTTAAAGCGGGAGTAGATGAGACCCAGTACTTC. Protein sequence: CSALKAGVDETQYF.

This clonotype has only a few counts. The chain is built from TRBV12-3 or TRBV12-4 and TRBJ2-7; D is uncertain. The V end lost 3 bases, the J end lost 2 bases, and 11 bases lay between the germline ends. The CDR3 length is 14 residues. The CDR3 reads CASSFTTPPYEQYF. The CDR3 bases are TGTGCCAGCAGTTTCACTACTCCCCCCTACGAGCAGTACTTC.

This clonotype came up a few times. Germline is not matched at one junction end, which may reflect a read error. The J gene is TRBJ2-3, the V gene TRBV15; D perhaps matches TRBD2 (5 bases). CDR1 and CDR2 from the germline V gene are LNHNV and YYDKDF (reference sequence). CDR3 length equals 17 residues. CDR3 in DNA: TGTGCCACCAGCCGAGAGACTACGACGGTTAGCACAGATACGCAGTATTTT. The encoded protein is CATSRETTTVSTDTQYF.

The genes are TRBV20-1 and TRBJ2-1; a weak D match, TRBD2 (5 bases). There are 15 residues in the CDR3. CDR1 is DFQATT, CDR2 SNEGSKA, per germline (reference sequence). The V and J ends lost 1 base and 4 bases respectively, with 14 bases between them. The CDR3 protein is CSARGASRNYNEQFF. The DNA for the CDR3 is TGCAGTGCTAGAGGAGCTAGCCGAAATTACAATGAGCAGTTCTTC.

The chain joins TRBV7-3 to TRBJ2-2, with D unresolved. Per the germline V gene, CDR1 is SGHTA and CDR2 is FQGTGA. The CDR3 is 14 residues long. Trimming removed 5 bases at V and 3 bases at J, with 10 bases between. Here the CDR3 reads CASSHGLYTGELFF. In nucleotides, the CDR3 is TGTGCCAGCAGCCATGGGCTTTACACCGGGGAGCTGTTTTTT. The full variable domain, with the rest looked up from reference TRBV7-3 and TRBJ2-2, is GAGVSQTPSNKVTEKGKYVELRCDPISGHTALYWYRQSLGQGPEFLIYFQGTGAADDSGLPNDRFFAVRPEGSVSTLKIQRTERGDSAVYLCASSHGLYTGELFFGEGSRLTVL.

J is TRBJ2-6 and V is TRBV5-1, with TRBD1 matching over 7 bases. Trimming at V came to 4 bases and at J to 0 bases, leaving 7 bases not matched to a gene. CDR1 and CDR2 (germline): SGHRS, YFSETQ. There are 17 residues in the CDR3. The CDR3 sequence: CASSTTGAYSGANVLTF. For the CDR3, the DNA is TGCGCCAGCAGCACTACAGGGGCGTACTCTGGGGCCAACGTCCTGACTTTC.

CDR3 coding DNA: TGTGCCAGCAGCCTTACGAATGGCTACACCTTC. Protein: CASSLTNGYTF. This sequence joins TRBV7-9 and TRBJ1-2; D gene unclear. CDR1 is SEHNR and CDR2 is FQNEAQ in the germline V gene (reference sequence). The CDR3 is 11 residues long. The V end was cut by 5 bases, the J end by 6 bases, with 7 bases between.

This clonotype has just a few counts. The rearrangement links TRBV9 to TRBJ2-3; D call uncertain. Per germline, CDR1 SGDLS and CDR2 YYNGEE. The V end lost 0 bases, the J end lost 2 bases, and 13 bases lay between the germline ends. The CDR3 has 16 residues. The CDR3, as DNA: TGTGCCAGCAGCGTAGATTTTCGGCCGTACACAGATACGCAGTATTTT. The encoded protein is CASSVDFRPYTDTQYF.

V usage is TRBV9 and J usage is TRBJ2-3; 11 bases line up with TRBD2. J gave up 2 bases and V 5 bases, and 10 bases lay outside the gene matches. The germline V gene encodes CDR1 SGDLS and CDR2 YYNGEE. The CDR3 runs 17 residues. The CDR3 here is CASSALLAGVSTDTQYF. DNA for the CDR3: TGTGCCAGCAGTGCCCTACTAGCGGGGGTCTCCACAGATACGCAGTATTTT.

The chain joins TRBV6-1 to TRBJ2-1; 7 nucleotides match TRBD2. The CDR3 is 16 residues long. Germline CDR1 and CDR2: MNHNS and SASEGT. V shed 7 bases and J 8 bases; nucleotides not matched to a gene: 17. The CDR3 is CASTLLGGAGEDEQFF. The CDR3 DNA is TGTGCCAGCACCCTCCTTGGTGGGGCGGGGGAGGATGAGCAGTTCTTC.

This chain links TRBV5-1 with TRBJ1-1; D remains unclear. CDR1 is SGHRS, CDR2 YFSETQ, per germline. Trimming took off 7 bases at V and 4 bases at J, with 8 bases between the two ends. The CDR3 length is 11 residues. The CDR3 nucleotides read TGCGCCAGCGTAGGAGCCACTGAAGCTTTCTTT. This codes for CASVGATEAFF.

V gene TRBV7-9 combines with J gene TRBJ2-6; a weak D match, TRBD2 (5 bases). The CDR3 sequence is 17 residues long. Trimming stripped 5 bases from V and 0 bases from J, with 14 bases between. Germline-derived CDR1 and CDR2 are SEHNR and FQNEAQ (reference sequence). The CDR3 DNA is TGTGCCAGCAGCCGCGGAGGCACGATCTCTGGGGCCAACGTCCTGACTTTC. Residues: CASSRGGTISGANVLTF.

This clonotype was counted a few times. V usage is TRBV12-3 or TRBV12-4 and J usage is TRBJ2-3, with 8 positions matching TRBD2. Germline trimming cut 6 bases from V and 4 bases from J; bases unmatched to any gene: 3. The CDR3 runs 13 residues. CDR3 in amino acids: CASRKAGADTQYF. The CDR3 DNA is TGTGCCAGCAGAAAAGCGGGAGCAGATACGCAGTATTTT.

This clonotype was observed a few times. Relative to the germline gene, one junction end is altered; a read error may explain this. The chain uses TRBV12-3 or TRBV12-4 and TRBJ1-1, with D hard to call. The CDR3 is 12 amino acids. DNA of the CDR3: TGTGCCAGCAGTTTAGTGAAGGCTGAGGCTTTCTTT. Translated: CASSLVKAEAFF.

The chain has TRBV20-1 and TRBJ2-4, with D uncertain. Germline CDR1 is DFQATT and CDR2 is SNEGSKA (reference sequence). The CDR3 is made up of 8 amino acids. The V end lost 6 bases, the J end lost 6 bases, and 0 bases lay between the germline ends. CDR3 amino acids: CSANIQYF. CDR3 coding DNA: TGCAGTGCAAACATTCAGTACTTC.

This clonotype came up a few times. The rearrangement uses TRBV10-3 and TRBJ2-7, with 7 nucleotides matching TRBD2. Trimming took 7 bases from V and 7 from J; bases not matched to a gene: 16. The germline V gene has CDR1 ENHRY and CDR2 SYGVKD. The CDR3 covers 15 residues. CDR3 amino acids: CAIKGGGAGEREQYF. CDR3 bases: TGTGCCATCAAGGGAGGTGGGGCGGGAGAACGAGAGCAGTACTTC.

The V call is TRBV9, the J call TRBJ2-5; TRBD1 is a possible D gene (6 bases). CDR1 and CDR2 from the germline V gene are SGDLS and YYNGEE. Deletions cut 0 bases from V and 7 bases from J, with 19 bases between. This CDR3 has 16 amino acids. The CDR3 DNA reads as TGTGCCAGCAGCGTAGGGGCAGGGGCCTCGATACGGACCCAGTACTTC. This encodes CASSVGAGASIRTQYF.

V is TRBV10-3 and J is TRBJ1-2; the match to TRBD1 covers 9 bases. V lost 6 bases to trimming and J lost 0 bases; unmatched junction nucleotides: 5. The CDR3 is made up of 15 amino acids. CDR1 and CDR2 (germline): ENHRY, SYGVKD. Here the CDR3 DNA reads TGTGCCATCAGGGTGGACAGGGGCGCTAACTATGGCTACACCTTC. Translation gives CAIRVDRGANYGYTF.

Only a few counts were recorded for this clonotype. The chain links TRBV7-2 to TRBJ1-5; TRBD1 might be the D (6 bases). CDR1 is SGHTA and CDR2 is FQGNSA in the germline V gene. This CDR3 is 17 amino acids long. With 1 base removed from V and 3 bases from J, the gap between germline ends came to 16 bases. CDR3 sequence: CASSLGALGGSNQPQHF. As DNA, the CDR3 is TGTGCCAGCAGCTTAGGAGCGTTGGGGGGCTCCAATCAGCCCCAGCATTTT.

This sequence joins TRBV29-1 and TRBJ2-7; 8 bases line up with TRBD2. This CDR3 has 13 residues. V trimming: 6 bases; J trimming: 2 bases; junction bases outside the gene matches: 6. Germline values: CDR1 SQVTM, CDR2 ANQGSEA. The CDR3: CSVPSGRAYEQYF. The CDR3 coding sequence is TGCAGCGTACCCAGCGGGAGAGCCTACGAGCAGTACTTC.